This T cell receptor (beta chain) derives from a study of blood T cell repertoires in COVID-19. Study at large: The analysed material was cDNA or gDNA that came from T cells, B-cell-depleted T cells, or PBMCs.

In the source study's methods: The assay estimated nucleated cells by amplifying reference gene primers. Assay: immunoSEQ multiplex PCR; the TCRdb copy retains only in-frame clones and omits some. V and J calls and clone size come straight from that table; D and trimming were deduced from the DNA. The repertoire includes hundreds of thousands of clones, 70% to 90% of them detected once, and around a tenth sits in the top ten. Trimming took off 1 base at V and 6 bases at J, with 13 bases between the two ends. The germline V gene has CDR1 LGHDT and CDR2 YNNKEL (reference sequence). CDR3 length: 14 amino acids.

The sequence derives from a woman between 35 and 50 years old who had recovered from COVID-19. Sequencing used PBMCs or T cells enriched from blood (not recorded which). The chain employs TRBV3-1 (or the pseudogene TRBV3-2) and TRBJ2-7; a weak D match, TRBD1 (5 bases). Here the CDR3 DNA reads TGTGCCAGCAGCCAAGGGCCGCAGGGAAGCGAGCAGTACTTC. Residues: CASSQGPQGSEQYF.